What follows describes a single TCR beta chain. Its antigen is currently unknown. The sample originates from a study of blood T cells in healthy people across ages. Samples had at least 6.5 million PBMCs isolated from them. Each sample provided at least 6 micrograms of extracted total RNA. V trimming: 2 bases; J trimming: 9 bases; junction bases outside the gene matches: 7. The CDR3 has 14 residues. CDR1 is MNHEY and CDR2 is SVGEGT in the germline V gene. A second roughly 6 to 12 cycle PCR used barcoded and J-beta primers. TCRdb fed the 5' RACE reads into MiXCR, producing one record per CDR3 protein. The sample lists 790,000 or so distinct CDR3 sequences, roughly three fifths occurring once. General study points: Per million T cells, TCR beta diversity dropped roughly linearly as age increased.

The V and J genes are TRBV6-2 or TRBV6-3 and TRBJ2-4, with TRBD1 matching over 7 bases. The sample was blood. The TCR was taken from a man aged 35-49 years in good health. DNA for the CDR3: TGTGCCAGCAGTTACCCCGGACAGGCTGGCATTCAGTACTTC. This encodes CASSYPGQAGIQYF.